A single sample is the source of the 29 T cell receptor beta chains below, sequenced in a study of CD8+ T cells in alopecia areata. After isolation, RNA underwent reverse transcription to generate cDNA as the sequencing template. TCRdb's table, derived via immunoSEQ multiplex PCR, lists solely in-frame clones and lacks some. The sample contains roughly 260,000 clones, none of them singletons. Sorting of pooled cutaneous lymph node cells was based on CD4, CD8alpha, NKG2D, NKG2ACE and other markers. Input material: CD4+ T cells sorted from a lymph node. The receptors originated from a C3H/HeJ mouse with alopecia areata. The mouse line has the MHC haplotype H2-k.

This clone appeared a few times. The germline and genes are mouse ones. The read is 4 residues too short to cover the CDR3 end, so that end is filled in from the germline J gene. This chain connects TRBV14 to TRBJ2-3, with 7 positions matching TRBD1. From germline, CDR1 is SGHDT and CDR2 FRDEAV. With V trimmed by 2 bases and J by 4 bases, 4 bases remained unmatched. CDR3 length: 14 amino acids. Partial CDR3 DNA: TGTGCCAGCAGTTTTCAGGACAGGACAGAA. Its translation is CASSFQDRTE. The complete CDR3 reads CASSFQDRTETLYF.

This clone has more than one count but fewer than ten. Mouse gene names and germline throughout. The read halts 4 residues ahead of the CDR3 end, with the missing end drawn from the germline J gene. This chain uses TRBV19 with TRBJ2-7; D is undetermined. CDR1 is FNHDT and CDR2 is SITEND in the germline V gene (reference sequence). The CDR3 contains 12 residues. CDR3 bases read: TGTGCCAGCAGTATGCACAAATAT. This encodes CASSMHKY. The full CDR3 reads CASSMHKYEQYF.

This clone was found a few times. Gene and germline names: mouse. The read terminates 4 residues before the CDR3 end, so the remaining end is supplied by the germline J gene. This sample also contains other DNA sequences that code for the same CDR3. V gene TRBV19 combines with J gene TRBJ1-2, with D tentatively TRBD1 (6 bases). V dropped 5 bases and J dropped 3 bases, with 8 bases sitting between them. CDR3 size: 12 residues. Germline lookup yields CDR1 FNHDT and CDR2 SITEND (reference sequence). CDR3 amino acids: CASSRGDSDYTF. The DNA read from the CDR3 is TGTGCCAGCAGCAGGGGTGACTCC.

This clone has more than one count but fewer than ten. Gene and germline names: mouse. Read data end 4 residues before the CDR3 end; the end is taken from the germline J gene. The chain has TRBV13-1 and TRBJ2-7; a weak D match, TRBD2 (6 bases). In germline, CDR1 is NSHNY, CDR2 SYGAGN. The length of the CDR3 is 14 residues. The CDR3: CASSDAGVRYEQYF. The CDR3 bases that were read are TGTGCCAGCAGTGATGCTGGGGTCCGGTAT.

There are a few counts of this clone. Gene labels here are mouse ones. The CDR3 extends 3 residues past the end of the read, so its final part is completed from the germline J gene. The rearrangement joins TRBV3 to TRBJ1-6, with D perhaps TRBD1 (5 bases). TRBJ1-6 is placed among ORFs of uncertain function. Germline loops: CDR1 SNHLY, CDR2 FYNGKV (reference sequence). Trimming removed 4 bases at V and 3 bases at J, with 10 bases between. This CDR3 region has 15 residues. Partial CDR3 DNA: TGTGCCAGCAGCTCTTGGACAAACTATAATTCGCCC. It is translated as CASSSWTNYNSP. The full CDR3 reads CASSSWTNYNSPLYF.

Concerning this clone: Genes and germline come from the mouse. The read ends 4 residues shy of where the CDR3 ends; the end is completed using the germline J gene. This chain connects TRBV13-1 to TRBJ2-1; 8 bases fit TRBD2. The CDR3 consists of 13 residues. Per germline, CDR1 NSHNY and CDR2 SYGAGN. The part of the CDR3 DNA that was read is TGTGCCAGCAGTGTCCGGGACTGGGCT. It codes for CASSVRDWA. Given in full, the CDR3 is CASSVRDWAEQFF.

This clone occurred a few times. The listed genes are named as in mouse. The read comes to an end 4 residues before the CDR3 does, leaving the germline J gene to fill in the end. At the DNA level, this CDR3 is encoded by other sequences in the same sample as well. This rearrangement joins TRBV1 to TRBJ1-2; D is possibly TRBD1 (5 bases). The germline V gene has CDR1 NSQYPW and CDR2 LRSPGD (reference sequence). This CDR3 region has 14 residues. V was shortened by 0 bases and J by 2 bases, with 7 bases between the two germline ends. The sequenced CDR3 bases are TGCACCTGCAGTGCAGACAGGGTTAACTCC. Protein product: CTCSADRVNS. The whole CDR3 protein reads CTCSADRVNSDYTF.

This clone has at least ten counts. Gene names follow the mouse nomenclature. The missing CDR3 end, 4 residues past where the read stops, is filled in from the germline J gene. This chain joins TRBV31 and TRBJ1-2; D unclear. This CDR3 is 11 amino acids long. CDR1 is GKSSPN and CDR2 is SITVG in the germline V gene. V shed 4 bases and J shed 0 bases, with 3 bases lying between them. The chain's CDR3 is CAWTTNSDYTF. The sequenced CDR3 bases are TGTGCCTGGACAACAAACTCC.

This clone was counted only a few times. Gene names refer to mouse genes. The sequenced fragment ends 4 residues before the CDR3 boundary, so the rest is inferred from the germline J gene. The chain uses TRBV1 and TRBJ2-1, with TRBD2 identical over 8 bases. CDR1 and CDR2 (germline): NSQYPW, LRSPGD (reference sequence). The V and J ends lost 1 base and 3 bases, in that order; junction bases with no gene match: 5. The CDR3 length is 16 residues. The part of the CDR3 DNA that was read is TGCACCTGCAGTGCAGGCTGGGGGGAACCCTATGCT. It specifies CTCSAGWGEPYA. From start to end, the CDR3 is CTCSAGWGEPYAEQFF.

This clone has a count of ten or more. Mouse gene names and germline throughout. Read data end 4 residues before the CDR3 end; the end is taken from the germline J gene. This chain links TRBV1 with TRBJ2-2; D not resolved. The ends were cut back, 0 bases at V and 0 bases at J, with 5 bases in the middle. CDR3 length: 15 amino acids. Germline assignment: CDR1 NSQYPW and CDR2 LRSPGD (reference sequence). Partial CDR3 DNA: TGCACCTGCAGTGCAGACTGGTCAAACACCGGG. This translates into CTCSADWSNTG. The entire CDR3 protein reads CTCSADWSNTGQLYF.

As concerns this clone: Mouse names are used for the genes. The CDR3 end lies 4 residues beyond the end of the read and is filled in from the germline J gene. This chain connects TRBV13-1 to TRBJ2-3, with 11 positions matching TRBD2. Germline values: CDR1 NSHNY, CDR2 SYGAGN. The CDR3 sequence is 15 residues long. With 2 bases clipped from V and 2 bases from J, the junction kept 1 base outside the gene matches. The CDR3 bases that were read are TGTGCCAGCAGTGAGGGACTGGGGGTTGCAGAA. Its translation is CASSEGLGVAE. The CDR3 in its entirety is CASSEGLGVAETLYF.

This clone has a handful of counts. The genes and germline here are from mouse. The CDR3 extends 4 residues past the end of the read, so its final part is completed from the germline J gene. The chain carries TRBV13-1 and TRBJ2-1; TRBD2 agrees at 10 bases. Germline assignment: CDR1 NSHNY and CDR2 SYGAGN. This CDR3 is built from 15 residues. The J segment lost 1 base and the V segment lost 5 bases, leaving 3 bases of the junction unmatched. CDR3 in amino acids: CASREDWGNYAEQFF. The sequenced part of the CDR3 DNA is TGTGCCAGCAGGGAGGACTGGGGGAACTATGCT.

This clone was counted between two and nine times. Any gene name here is a mouse gene name. Other DNA sequences in this sample translate to the same CDR3. The CDR3 region is CAWSLTANTGQLYF. CDR3 DNA (partial): TGTGCCTGGAGCCTGACTGCAAACACCGGG. The chain couples TRBV31 to TRBJ2-2; TRBD2 might be the D (5 bases). Coverage ceases 4 residues before the CDR3 finishes, and the germline J gene fills in the end. The ends were cut back, 3 bases at V and 0 bases at J, with 8 bases in the middle. The V gene's germline CDR1 is GKSSPN and CDR2 SITVG. The CDR3 extends over 14 amino acids.

As for this clone: Mouse gene names apply. The read gets to within 4 residues of the CDR3 end, and the germline J gene fills in the rest. The chain joins TRBV13-1 to TRBJ2-7, with 9 bases lining up with TRBD2. The CDR3 consists of 16 residues. Germline CDR1 NSHNY, CDR2 SYGAGN. V gave up 0 bases and J gave up 2 bases; unmatched junction bases: 6. Partial CDR3 DNA: TGTGCCAGCAGTGATGAATGGGGGGGCGCTACCTAT. It is translated as CASSDEWGGATY. The full CDR3 is CASSDEWGGATYEQYF.

To note about this clone: Genes and germline are mouse. The CDR3 extends 4 residues past the end of the read, so its final part is completed from the germline J gene. V is TRBV13-1 and J is TRBJ2-5; D is unresolved. Germline-derived CDR1 and CDR2 are NSHNY and SYGAGN. Trimming shortened V by 2 bases and J by 0 bases, and 7 bases separated the two germline ends. This CDR3 is 14 amino acids long. The CDR3 DNA, read in part, is TGTGCCAGCAGTGAACCGACAAACCAAGAC. This gives the protein CASSEPTNQD. From start to end, the CDR3 is CASSEPTNQDTQYF.

This clone was observed a few times. Any gene name here is a mouse gene name. The CDR3 end is not reached by the read, which stops 4 residues before it; the germline J gene fills it in. V usage is TRBV13-3 and J usage is TRBJ2-2, with TRBD1 matching over 9 bases. CDR3 length: 16 residues. Looked up from germline, CDR1 is NNHDY and CDR2 is SYVADS. After removal of 2 bases from V and 1 base from J, the junction contained 3 bases not matched to a gene. The covered CDR3 bases are TGTGCCAGCAGTGAACAGGGACAGGGAAACACCGGG. It codes for CASSEQGQGNTG. The full CDR3 reads CASSEQGQGNTGQLYF.

The table lists this clone with a few counts. All gene names here are mouse names. Coverage ceases 4 residues before the CDR3 finishes, and the germline J gene fills in the end. J is TRBJ1-1 and V is TRBV19; no clear D gene. The CDR3 length is 13 residues. Trimming shortened V by 3 bases and J by 1 base, and 7 bases separated the two germline ends. The germline V gene encodes CDR1 FNHDT and CDR2 SITEND (reference sequence). CDR3 region: CASSRAGNTEVFF. Incomplete CDR3 DNA: TGTGCCAGCAGTAGAGCAGGGAACACA. The full variable domain, rest sourced from reference TRBV19 and TRBJ1-1, is GGIITQTPKFLIGQEGQKLTLKCQQNFNHDTMYWYRQDSGKGLRLIYYSITENDLQKGDLSEGYDASREKKSSFSLTVTSAQKNEMAVFLCASSRAGNTEVFFGKGTRLTVV.

For this clone: All gene names here are mouse names. The CDR3 goes on 4 residues after the read ends, and that part is filled in from the germline J gene. The chain joins TRBV1 to TRBJ2-4; TRBD1 matches at 8 bases. Germline V gene data show CDR1 as NSQYPW and CDR2 as LRSPGD (reference sequence). The CDR3 runs to 17 residues. The V gene end was trimmed by 1 base and the J gene end by 1 base; junction bases not matched to a gene: 7. CDR3 DNA, as far as it was read: TGCACCTGCAGTGCAGTACAGGGGGAGGAGGGTCAAAAC. This translates into CTCSAVQGEEGQN. The whole CDR3 reads CTCSAVQGEEGQNTLYF.

This clone was seen more than once but under ten times. Gene names are the mouse ones. Coverage ceases 4 residues before the CDR3 finishes, and the germline J gene fills in the end. This chain links TRBV19 with TRBJ2-3; tentatively, D is TRBD1 (7 bases). V was shortened by 3 bases and J by 1 base, with 9 bases between the two germline ends. The germline V gene encodes CDR1 FNHDT and CDR2 SITEND (reference sequence). CDR3 length equals 14 residues. This CDR3 reads CASSKGARAETLYF. CDR3 DNA, as far as it was read: TGTGCCAGCAGTAAGGGGGCGCGTGCAGAA. Full variable domain (missing parts from reference TRBV19 and TRBJ2-3): GGIITQTPKFLIGQEGQKLTLKCQQNFNHDTMYWYRQDSGKGLRLIYYSITENDLQKGDLSEGYDASREKKSSFSLTVTSAQKNEMAVFLCASSKGARAETLYFGSGTRLTVL.

Concerning this clone itself: All gene names here are mouse names. CDR3 bases read: TGTGCCAGCAGCCGTGACTACTATGCT. It is translated as CASSRDYYA. The complete CDR3 protein is CASSRDYYAEQFF. The chain has TRBV5 and TRBJ2-1; D is undetermined. The missing CDR3 end, 4 residues past where the read stops, is filled in from the germline J gene. Germline V lookup: CDR1 LGHNA, CDR2 YNLKQL (reference sequence). The CDR3 loop spans 13 amino acids. Trimming took 4 bases from V and 2 from J, leaving 6 bases between them.

A few counts support this clone. These gene names are mouse names. The identical CDR3 is also encoded by other nucleotide sequences in the sample. Incomplete CDR3 DNA: TGTGCCAGCAGGAGACAAGCAAACACA. Protein sequence: CASRRQANT. The full-length CDR3 reads as CASRRQANTEVFF. This rearrangement joins TRBV19 to TRBJ1-1; D is ambiguous. Coverage ceases 4 residues before the CDR3 finishes, and the germline J gene fills in the end. Trimming removed 5 bases at V and 0 bases at J, with 8 bases between. CDR3 size: 13 residues. Germline assignment: CDR1 FNHDT and CDR2 SITEND (reference sequence).

There are a few counts of this clone. Gene names follow the mouse nomenclature. With the read ending 4 residues before the CDR3 end, the germline J gene is used to fill in that end. The chain couples TRBV17 to TRBJ2-7; 10 bases map to TRBD2. This CDR3 has 15 amino acids. V shed 5 bases and J 0 bases; nucleotides not matched to a gene: 4. From germline, CDR1 is MNHDT and CDR2 YYDKIL. The CDR3 reads CASSPGLGNSYEQYF. The CDR3 DNA, read in part, is TGTGCTAGCAGTCCGGGACTGGGGAACTCCTAT. Full variable domain (remainder filled in from reference TRBV17 and TRBJ2-7): DTTVKQNPRYKLARVGKPVNLICSQTMNHDTMYWYQKKPNQAPKLLLFYYDKILNREADTFEKFQSSRPNNSFCSLYIGSAGLEYSAMYLCASSPGLGNSYEQYFGPGTRLTVL.

With respect to this clone: Each gene name is a mouse one. Read sequence stops 3 residues before the CDR3 end, and the germline J gene provides the missing end. The genes are TRBV1 and TRBJ1-6, with 8 positions matching TRBD1. TRBJ1-6 is flagged as an ORF with uncertain function. V lost 0 bases, J lost 9 bases, and 7 bases stayed unmatched. The CDR3 spans 16 residues. Germline V gene sequence: CDR1 NSQYPW, CDR2 LRSPGD (reference sequence). Incomplete CDR3 DNA: TGCACCTGCAGTGCAGATCCGGACAGGGTGGGTTCGCCC. Translation: CTCSADPDRVGSP. The full CDR3 protein is CTCSADPDRVGSPLYF.

Of note for this clone: Gene names and germline match the mouse. The CDR3 region is CASSRGAGGGAETLYF. The sequenced CDR3 bases are TGTGCCAGCAGCCGCGGGGCTGGGGGTGGGGCAGAA. The chain carries TRBV5 and TRBJ2-3; 7 bases line up with TRBD2. The read ends 4 residues before the CDR3 terminus; that terminus is restored from the germline J gene. There are 16 residues in the CDR3. CDR1 and CDR2 (germline): LGHNA, YNLKQL (reference sequence). V shed 4 bases and J 3 bases; nucleotides not matched to a gene: 10.

With regard to this clone: Gene names and germline refer to mouse. The missing CDR3 end, 4 residues past where the read stops, is filled in from the germline J gene. V gene TRBV13-1 combines with J gene TRBJ2-7; 7 bases map to TRBD1. Germline CDR1 NSHNY, CDR2 SYGAGN. V shed 5 bases, J shed 3 bases, and the junction held 2 bases outside the gene matches. The CDR3 is 12 residues long. The CDR3 is CASRDRIYEQYF. The CDR3 bases that were read are TGTGCCAGCAGGGACAGGATCTAT.

With respect to this clone: Gene labels here are mouse ones. The read is 4 residues too short to cover the CDR3 end, so that end is filled in from the germline J gene. Other nucleotide sequences from this sample produce the same CDR3. The J gene is TRBJ2-5, the V gene TRBV13-2; a weak D match, TRBD1 (6 bases). V dropped 1 base and J dropped 3 bases, with 6 bases sitting between them. This CDR3 is 13 amino acids long. Germline V gives CDR1 NNHNN, CDR2 SYGAGS (reference sequence). CDR3 region: CASGDRGQDTQYF. CDR3 DNA (partial): TGTGCCAGCGGTGATAGGGGGCAAGAC.

With respect to this clone: Here the gene names and germline are mouse. Sequencing ends 4 residues short of the CDR3 end; the germline J gene provides the rest. This CDR3 is also generated by other DNA sequences in the sample. This chain links TRBV13-3 with TRBJ1-2, with unresolved D. This CDR3 spans 12 amino acids. In germline, CDR1 is NNHDY, CDR2 SYVADS. The V and J ends lost 1 base and 2 bases respectively, with 3 bases between them. This CDR3 is CASSDLNSDYTF. The sequenced part of the CDR3 DNA is TGTGCCAGCAGTGATCTGAACTCC.

A word on this clone: The germline and genes are mouse ones. The read halts 4 residues ahead of the CDR3 end, with the missing end drawn from the germline J gene. Other DNA sequences within the sample encode an identical CDR3. The chain joins TRBV19 to TRBJ2-2; 7 bases match TRBD1. CDR1 and CDR2 from the germline V gene are FNHDT and SITEND (reference sequence). V lost 5 bases, J lost 5 bases, and 3 bases stayed unmatched. The CDR3 has 13 residues. The CDR3 loop reads CASSRQGTGQLYF. Incomplete CDR3 DNA: TGTGCCAGCAGCCGACAGGGAACCGGG.

This clone appeared a few times. Genes here carry mouse names. The CDR3 goes on 4 residues after the read ends, and that part is filled in from the germline J gene. J is TRBJ2-2 and V is TRBV13-1; D is unresolved. The ends were cut back, 1 base at V and 0 bases at J, with 7 bases in the middle. This CDR3 comprises 15 residues. Germline CDR1 NSHNY, CDR2 SYGAGN. The CDR3 bases that were read are TGTGCCAGCAGTGATTTACATTCAAACACCGGG. This gives the protein CASSDLHSNTG. Given in full, the CDR3 is CASSDLHSNTGQLYF.